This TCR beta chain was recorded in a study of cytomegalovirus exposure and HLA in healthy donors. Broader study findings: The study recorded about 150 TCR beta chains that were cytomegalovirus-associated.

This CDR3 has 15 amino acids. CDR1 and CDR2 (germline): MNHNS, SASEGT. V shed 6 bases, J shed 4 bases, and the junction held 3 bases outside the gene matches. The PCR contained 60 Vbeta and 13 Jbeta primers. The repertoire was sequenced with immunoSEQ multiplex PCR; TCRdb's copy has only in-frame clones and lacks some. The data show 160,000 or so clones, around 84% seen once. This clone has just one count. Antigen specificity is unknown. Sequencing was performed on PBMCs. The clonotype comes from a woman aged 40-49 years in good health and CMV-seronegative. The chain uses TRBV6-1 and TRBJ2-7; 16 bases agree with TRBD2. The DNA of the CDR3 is TGTGCCAGCAGGGGACTAGCGGGGGGGCCATACGAGCAGTACTTC. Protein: CASRGLAGGPYEQYF.